The clone carrying this T cell receptor beta chain was picked up many times. Its antigen is as yet unknown. CDR3 size: 18 residues. Germline V gene data show CDR1 as SGHAT and CDR2 as FQDESV (reference sequence). V was trimmed by 3 bases and J by 1 base, leaving 19 bases between them. It was considered stable Graves' hyperthyroidism when ophthalmopathy did not progress within 18 months. Diagnostic assessment was based on clinical symptoms, serum thyroxine and TRAb, thyroid ultrasound and orbital computed tomography. RNA transcripts yielded amplified TCR beta CDR3 regions. The TCR CDR3 first-round RT-PCR relied on the HTBI primer set. TCRdb redid the calling of the multiplex PCR reads with MiXCR, one entry per CDR3 protein. The sample carries a few hundred thousand distinct CDR3 sequences, around 14% recorded once. This entry comes from a study of T cells in Graves' hyperthyroidism and ophthalmopathy. Study-level findings and limits: Clonotypes that were expanded in thyroid above 0.001 mostly appeared in blood too.

This clonotype originated in a woman in her twenties or thirties with Graves' hyperthyroidism. The chain joins TRBV11-1 to TRBJ2-1; possible D gene TRBD2, 5 bases. The sample consisted of blood. CDR3 sequence: CASSLQIGGSGSYNEQFF. The CDR3 DNA follows: TGTGCCAGCAGCTTGCAAATCGGCGGGTCGGGTTCCTACAATGAGCAGTTCTTC.